This record covers a single T cell receptor (beta chain). Its antigen remains unknown. Germline loops: CDR1 GTSNPN, CDR2 SVGIG (reference sequence). The ends were cut back, 4 bases at V and 2 bases at J, with 9 bases in the middle. The CDR3 has 12 residues. These data originate in a study of OX40 agonist ivuxolimab in advanced cancers. Method: immunoSEQ multiplex PCR; TCRdb's copy keeps in-frame clones and lacks some. The sample holds about 85,000 clones, about 80% seen once. Notes on the study in general: Within 6 weeks, CD4+ and CD8+ blood T cells expanded clonally at 0.1 to 3.0 mg/kg.

The source was CD4+ or CD8+ T cells sorted from blood, collected in a trial of the OX40 agonist ivuxolimab. This TCR was sampled from an adult with an advanced solid tumor such as melanoma, head and neck, liver or kidney cancer. The rearrangement joins TRBV30 to TRBJ2-7; D possibly corresponds to TRBD2 (6 bases). The CDR3 loop reads CAWTRGTYEQYF. CDR3 DNA sequence: TGTGCCTGGACGCGGGGCACCTACGAGCAGTACTTC.